The rows below give T cell receptor beta chains drawn from one sample of a study of OX40 agonist ivuxolimab in advanced cancers. Produced via immunoSEQ multiplex PCR; TCRdb's table is partial and in-frame only. The sample has tens of thousands of clones, around 90% seen once. Specimen: CD4+ or CD8+ T cells sorted from blood, collected in a trial of the OX40 agonist ivuxolimab. The receptors were sampled from an adult with an advanced solid tumor such as melanoma, head and neck, liver or kidney cancer. Each CDR3 is given with its conserved first and last residue. A D gene is named only where the DNA matches it firmly. Expanded clones are given a class, and other clones once, few, many or no size at all.

j_gene	d_gene	abundance	v_gene	CDR3nt	CDR3aa
TRBJ2-1	TRBD2	once	TRBV7-9	TGTGCCAGCACCCGGACTAGCCCATTTACGAATGAGCAGTTCTTC	CASTRTSPFTNEQFF
TRBJ2-2	.	.	TRBV27	TGTGCCAGCAGTTTAGCGGGGGCAATTCGAACCGGGGAGCTGTTTTTT	CASSLAGAIRTGELFF
TRBJ1-5	.	.	TRBV2	TGTGCCAGCAGTGACCCCGGGCGGCTACTTAGCAATCAGCCCCAGCATTTT	CASSDPGRLLSNQPQHF
TRBJ1-1	.	.	TRBV2	TGTGCCAGCAGTGTCGGTTTGTTTGCAGTAAAGAACACTGAAGCTTTCTTT	CASSVGLFAVKNTEAFF
TRBJ2-7	.	.	TRBV15	TGTGCCACCAGCAGACAGGGGACCTACGAGCAGTACTTC	CATSRQGTYEQYF
TRBJ2-1	TRBD2	.	TRBV11-2	TGTGCCAGCAGCTTAGATCCGGGGCTAGCGGGGGCCAATGAGCAGTTCTTC	CASSLDPGLAGANEQFF
TRBJ2-2	.	.	TRBV5-1	TGCGCCAGCAGCTTGAGGCAGGCCACCGGGGAGCTGTTTTTT	CASSLRQATGELFF
TRBJ2-1	.	.	TRBV25-1	TGTGCCAGCAGTGAGGGCCACGCCCCTGGGAGCTCCTACAATGAGCAGTTCTTC	CASSEGHAPGSSYNEQFF
TRBJ1-5	.	.	TRBV12-1	TGTGCCAGCAGCCCTCCTCAAGGCAATCAGCCCCAGCATTTT	CASSPPQGNQPQHF
TRBJ2-1	.	.	TRBV2	TGTGCCAGCAGTGACAACAGCGTGGGGTTGGAGCAGTTCTTC	CASSDNSVGLEQFF
TRBJ1-1	.	.	TRBV6-5	TGTGCCAGCAGTTACACGCGGGTAATGTCCACTGAAGCTTTCTTT	CASSYTRVMSTEAFF
TRBJ2-5	.	.	TRBV2	TGTGCCAGCAGTGTTGGGGGCCTACAAGAGACCCAGTACTTC	CASSVGGLQETQYF
TRBJ1-5	.	.	TRBV6-1	TGTGCCAGCAGTGAAGCTGGAGGTCTGGTTCAGCCCCAGCATTTT	CASSEAGGLVQPQHF
TRBJ2-1	TRBD2	.	TRBV30	TGTGCCTGGAGGGCTAGCGGGGTAGGAGAGCAGTTCTTC	CAWRASGVGEQFF
TRBJ2-2	.	.	TRBV5-4	TGTGCCAGCAGTTCCGGACTATCCATTGCGAACACCGGGGAGCTGTTTTTT	CASSSGLSIANTGELFF
TRBJ2-2	TRBD2	.	TRBV7-6	TGTGCCAGCAGCTCGAGAGGACTAGCGAACACCGGGGAGCTGTTTTTT	CASSSRGLANTGELFF